The T cell receptor (beta chain) described here comes from a study of blood T cell repertoires in COVID-19. Study at large: T cells, B-cell-depleted T cells, or PBMCs provided the cDNA or gDNA that served as material.

Germline CDR1 MDHEN, CDR2 SYDVKM. V gave up 5 bases and J gave up 1 base, with 11 bases separating them. This CDR3 spans 14 amino acids. Clones were sequenced by immunoSEQ multiplex PCR, and TCRdb holds only the in-frame ones, with some missing. This table holds about 260,000 clones, 88% found once. The source material was PBMCs or T cells enriched from blood (not recorded which). This TCR came from a woman aged 50 to 60 who had recovered from COVID-19. The genes are TRBV28 and TRBJ1-1; no clear D gene. The CDR3 DNA sequence: TGTGCCAGCAGTGAACTGACGGGGAACACTGAAGCTTTCTTT. This gives the protein CASSELTGNTEAFF.